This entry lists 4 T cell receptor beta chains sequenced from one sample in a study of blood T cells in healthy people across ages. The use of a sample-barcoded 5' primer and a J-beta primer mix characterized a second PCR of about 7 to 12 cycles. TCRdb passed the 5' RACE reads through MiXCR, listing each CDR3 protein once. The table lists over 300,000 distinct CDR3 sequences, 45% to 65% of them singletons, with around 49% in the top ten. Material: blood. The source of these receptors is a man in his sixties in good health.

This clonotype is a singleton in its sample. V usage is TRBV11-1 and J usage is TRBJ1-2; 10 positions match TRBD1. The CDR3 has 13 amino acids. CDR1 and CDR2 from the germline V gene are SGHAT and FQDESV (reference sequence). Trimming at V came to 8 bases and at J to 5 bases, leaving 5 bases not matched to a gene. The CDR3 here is CASGGTGEYGYTF. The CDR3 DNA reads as TGTGCCAGCGGCGGGACAGGGGAATATGGCTACACCTTC. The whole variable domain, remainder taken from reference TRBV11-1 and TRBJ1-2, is EAEVAQSPRYKITEKSQAVAFWCDPISGHATLYWYRQILGQGPELLVQFQDESVVDDSQLPKDRFSAERLKGVDSTLKIQPAELGDSAMYLCASGGTGEYGYTFGSGTRLTVV.

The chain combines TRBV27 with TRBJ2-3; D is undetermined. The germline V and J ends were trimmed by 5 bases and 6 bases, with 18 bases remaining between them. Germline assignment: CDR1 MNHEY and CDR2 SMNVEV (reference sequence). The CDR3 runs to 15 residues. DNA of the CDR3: TGTGCCAGCAGTCCGTCCTTGGGCTTAACCGATACGCAGTATTTT. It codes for CASSPSLGLTDTQYF.

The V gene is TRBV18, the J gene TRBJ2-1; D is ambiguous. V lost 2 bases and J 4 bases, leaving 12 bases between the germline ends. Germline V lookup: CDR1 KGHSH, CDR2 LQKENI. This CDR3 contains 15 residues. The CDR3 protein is CASSPDAGNYNEQFF. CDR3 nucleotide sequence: TGTGCCAGCTCACCAGATGCTGGGAATTACAATGAGCAGTTCTTC.

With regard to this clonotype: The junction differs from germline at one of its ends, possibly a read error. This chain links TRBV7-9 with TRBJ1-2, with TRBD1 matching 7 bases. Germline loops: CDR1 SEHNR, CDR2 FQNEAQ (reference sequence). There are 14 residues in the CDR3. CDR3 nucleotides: TGTGCCAGCAGCTTGGCGGGACAGAACTATGGCTGCACCTTC. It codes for CASSLAGQNYGCTF.